This T cell receptor (beta chain) was identified during a study of blood T cells in healthy people across ages. General study results and limits: Versus aged donors, long-lived donors had higher diversity and more naive CD4+ cells. Observed TCR beta diversity per million T cells went down as age went up. This fall followed a roughly linear course with age.

The V end was cut by 2 bases, the J end by 4 bases, with 6 bases between. CDR1 LNHNV and CDR2 YYDKDF come from the germline V gene (reference sequence). This CDR3 spans 14 amino acids. Notes on this clonotype: Its specificity is unknown.

With a J-beta primer mix and a sample-barcoded 5' primer, a second PCR ran about 7 to 12 cycles. One entry per CDR3 protein results from TCRdb running MiXCR on the 5' RACE reads. Among roughly 680,000 distinct CDR3 sequences listed, roughly half were seen once. The sequence derives from a woman aged 80 or over in good health. The material sequenced was blood. The chain is built from TRBV15 and TRBJ2-6; the D is unclear. CDR3 sequence: CATSRFSGANVLTF. DNA of the CDR3: TGTGCCACCAGCAGATTCTCAGGGGCCAACGTCCTGACTTTC.